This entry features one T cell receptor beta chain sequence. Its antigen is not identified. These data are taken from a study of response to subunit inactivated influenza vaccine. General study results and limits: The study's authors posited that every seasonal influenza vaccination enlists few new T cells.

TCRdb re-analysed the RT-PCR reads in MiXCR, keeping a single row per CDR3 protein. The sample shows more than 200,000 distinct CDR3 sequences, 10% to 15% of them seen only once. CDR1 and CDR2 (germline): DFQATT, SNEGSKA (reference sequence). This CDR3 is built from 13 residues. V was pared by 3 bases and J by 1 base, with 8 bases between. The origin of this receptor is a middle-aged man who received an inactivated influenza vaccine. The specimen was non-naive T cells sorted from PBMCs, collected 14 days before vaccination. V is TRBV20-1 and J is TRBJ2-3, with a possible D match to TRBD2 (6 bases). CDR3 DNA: TGCAGTGCTAGCGGGAGCGGCACAGATACGCAGTATTTT. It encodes CSASGSGTDTQYF.